These 8 T cell receptor beta chains were sequenced from one sample in a study of T-cell reconstitution after alpha-beta-depleted transplantation in children. Unique molecular identifiers were used in preparing the TCRbeta library. TCRdb processed the PCR reads anew with MiXCR; each CDR3 protein has one entry. This sample has more than 500,000 distinct CDR3 sequences, with over 10% found just once. The sample was PBMCs, mostly from graft donor cells, taken 180 days after TCRalphabeta/CD19-depleted stem cell transplant. These TCRs come from a female patient aged 2-9 years who had a stem cell transplant for aplastic anemia, so the T cells may come from the graft donor.

Only a few counts were recorded for this clonotype. The chain links TRBV12-3 or TRBV12-4 to TRBJ2-3; D possibly corresponds to TRBD2 (5 bases). The CDR3 contains 15 residues. Between the trimmed V and J ends, which lost 6 bases and 2 bases, there was a span of 15 bases. The CDR3 loop is CASSRYEGITDTQYF. In DNA, the CDR3 is TGTGCCAGCAGCCGCTACGAGGGAATCACAGATACGCAGTATTTT.

On this clonotype: This clone may be a read error of a much larger clone one base away. The chain carries TRBV7-9 and TRBJ1-6; weak D call: TRBD1 (5 bases). Germline V gene lookup returns CDR1 SEHNR and CDR2 FQNEAQ (reference sequence). The CDR3 length is 14 residues. The CDR3 DNA follows: TGTGCCAGCAGCTTTCTGGGGCCAAATTCACCCTTCCACTTT. Its translation is CASSFLGPNSPFHF. The variable domain in full, with the rest retrieved from reference TRBV7-9 and TRBJ1-6, is DTGVSQNPRHKITKRGQNVTFRCDPISEHNRLYWYRQTLGQGPEFLTYFQNEAQLEKSRLLSDRFSAERPKGSFSTLEIQRTEQGDSAMYLCASSFLGPNSPFHFGNGTRLTVT.

In nucleotides, the CDR3 is TGTGCCAGCAGTCCTCGGACAGAGCCCTACGAGCAGTACTTC. It codes for CASSPRTEPYEQYF. This chain joins TRBV6-2 or TRBV6-3 and TRBJ2-7; a possible D gene is TRBD1 (6 bases). Germline V gene data show CDR1 as MNHEY and CDR2 as SVGEGT. The CDR3 loop spans 14 amino acids. The V end lost 5 bases, the J end lost 2 bases, and 13 bases lay between the germline ends.

This clonotype was seen ten or more times. The chain has TRBV29-1 and TRBJ1-4; possibly TRBD1 for D (5 bases). The ends were cut back, 6 bases at V and 0 bases at J, with 11 bases in the middle. CDR3 length: 14 amino acids. CDR1 and CDR2 from the germline V gene are SQVTM and ANQGSEA. In nucleotides, the CDR3 is TGCAGCGTGGGGACTGGTGCAACTAATGAAAAACTGTTTTTT. Its translation is CSVGTGATNEKLFF.

This clonotype was found a few times. The CDR3 DNA is TGTGCCAGCAGCGCCCGGCGGCCGGATGAAAAACTGTTTTTT. It codes for CASSARRPDEKLFF. This sequence joins TRBV13 and TRBJ1-4; D gene uncertain. This CDR3 has 14 residues. CDR1 and CDR2 from the germline V gene are PRHDT and FYEKMQ (reference sequence). V was pared by 5 bases and J by 6 bases, with 13 bases between.

Concerning this clonotype: This sequence may be a read error, since a much larger clone differs from it by one base. The chain joins TRBV12-3 or TRBV12-4 to TRBJ2-1, with no clear D. The length of the CDR3 is 13 residues. The DNA of the CDR3 is TGTGACAGCACATACCTTGTCCCCTCTGAGCAGTTCTTC. Translation gives CDSTYLVPSEQFF.

This clonotype came up many times. The V call is TRBV6-2 or TRBV6-3, the J call TRBJ1-1; D gene unclear. In germline, CDR1 is MNHEY, CDR2 SVGEGT. The CDR3 has 14 amino acids. Trimming cost V 6 bases and J 0 bases, with 11 bases left between them. The CDR3 nucleotides are TGTGCCAGCAGCTTCTGGACGGTGAACACTGAAGCTTTCTTT. Translation gives CASSFWTVNTEAFF.

This clonotype was found a few times. This chain joins TRBV10-3 and TRBJ1-2, with D perhaps TRBD1 (6 bases). CDR3 size: 14 residues. The ends were cut back, 2 bases at V and 2 bases at J, with 9 bases in the middle. The V gene's germline CDR1 is ENHRY and CDR2 SYGVKD. The CDR3 nucleotides are TGTGCCATCAGTGAGAGAGACAGGAACTATGGCTACACCTTC. Translating it yields CAISERDRNYGYTF.